A selection of T cell receptor beta chains follows, all from one sample in a study of T cell repertoires in cytomegalovirus infection. TCRdb re-called the reads with MiXCR, one entry per CDR3 protein. Seen here are over 300,000 distinct CDR3 sequences, 15% to 20% observed once, and the top ten hold more than 10%. Sequencing was performed on PBMCs. Receptor source: a human donor in good health (CMV status not recorded). Some clones in this sample may be carry-over from other donors' samples. Both conserved end residues are part of each CDR3. The order of the fields is D gene, clone size, J gene, V gene, CDR3 DNA, CDR3 protein. A D gene is named only where the DNA matches it firmly. Clone size is stated in some rows and not others, as once, few, many or a class when expanded.

NA,NA,TRBJ1-1,TRBV11-2,TGTGCCAGCAGCTTCACTTCGACAGGCACTGAAGCTTTCTTT,CASSFTSTGTEAFF
NA,NA,TRBJ2-7,TRBV11-2,TGTGCCAGCAGCCCCTTCCGGGGGTACGAGCAGTACTTC,CASSPFRGYEQYF
NA,few,TRBJ1-1,TRBV20-1,TGCAGTGCTAGAGATCGATTAAAGGTCAGGGGTATTGAAGCTTTCTTT,CSARDRLKVRGIEAFF
NA,NA,TRBJ1-3,TRBV29-1,TGCAGCGTCAGTACCTTAGGGGGAATCTCTGGAAACACCATATATTTT,CSVSTLGGISGNTIYF
TRBD2,NA,TRBJ2-5,TRBV10-3,TGTGCCATCAGCCCCGGGGGGGACCGTGGGACCCAGTACTTC,CAISPGGDRGTQYF
NA,few,TRBJ2-7,TRBV12-5,TGTGCTAGTGCCCAAGACAGGTGGAGCTACGAGCAGTACTTC,CASAQDRWSYEQYF
TRBD2,many,TRBJ2-7,TRBV7-2,TGTGCCAGCAGCTCCTTAGCGGGAGCCTACTACGAGCAGTACTTC,CASSSLAGAYYEQYF
NA,NA,TRBJ2-4,TRBV20-1,TGCAGTGCTTCCACAGGGACGGGAAACATTCAGAACTTC,CSASTGTGNIQNF
NA,many,TRBJ2-2,TRBV6-6,TGTGCCAGCAGTTACTCGGGACAGAACACCGGGGAGCTGTTTTTT,CASSYSGQNTGELFF
NA,NA,TRBJ2-2,TRBV4-1,TGCGCCAGCAGCCAAGTACTCGGGTGGTCCGGGGAGCTGTTTTTT,CASSQVLGWSGELFF
NA,few,TRBJ1-1,TRBV18,TGTGCCAGCTCACCACGCGAACAGGGTTATGAAGCTTTCTTT,CASSPREQGYEAFF
NA,few,TRBJ2-6,TRBV7-2,TGTGCCAGCAGCTTACTCGCACGGTCTGGGGCCAACGTCCTGACTTTC,CASSLLARSGANVLTF
NA,NA,TRBJ2-2,TRBV15,TGTGCCACCAGCAGATTCGGGCAGGGCCGGTCCGGGGAGCTGTTTTTT,CATSRFGQGRSGELFF
NA,many,TRBJ1-6,TRBV28,TGTGCCAGCAGCAAGCCTGATTCACCCCTCCACTTT,CASSKPDSPLHF
TRBD1,NA,TRBJ1-2,TRBV28,TGTGCCAGCAGTACGGGACAGAAACAAGCCTATGGCTACACCTTC,CASSTGQKQAYGYTF
TRBD2,few,TRBJ2-1,TRBV13,TGTGCCAGCAGCCCCGAACTAGCGGGGGTTGAAAATGAGCAGTTCTTC,CASSPELAGVENEQFF
NA,few,TRBJ1-4,TRBV28,TGTGCCAGCAGTTTATACTCATTGTCAGGGTGGGGTGAAAAACTGTTTTTT,CASSLYSLSGWGEKLFF
NA,many,TRBJ2-2,TRBV28,TGTGCCAGCGAAGACACCGGGGAGCTGTTTTTT,CASEDTGELFF
NA,few,TRBJ1-2,TRBV5-1,TGCGCCAGCAGCTTTCGCGGACTAGGCTACACCTTC,CASSFRGLGYTF
TRBD1,NA,TRBJ2-7,TRBV5-6,TGTGCCAGCAGCTCTGTTGGACAGGGGTCCTACGAGCAGTACTTC,CASSSVGQGSYEQYF
TRBD2,NA,TRBJ2-7,TRBV12-3/TRBV12-4,TGTGCCAGCAGTATTAGCGGGGGGGGATCCTACGAGCAGTACTTC,CASSISGGGSYEQYF
NA,once,TRBJ1-2,TRBV20-1,TGCAGTGCTAGAGACAGGGTTGGGGCTAACTATGGCTACACCTTC,CSARDRVGANYGYTF
NA,NA,TRBJ1-4,TRBV18,TGTGCCAGCTCACCGGCCGGCCCGGAGCGGGGAGAAAAACTGTTTTTT,CASSPAGPERGEKLFF
TRBD1,few,TRBJ1-2,TRBV25-1,TGTGCCAGCAGTCGGGGAGGGGGCTCGGGGTATGGCTACACCTTC,CASSRGGGSGYGYTF
NA,few,TRBJ1-2,TRBV7-2,TGTGCCAGCAGCTTAATTGACGTAGGGGCAGCCTATGGCTACACCTTC,CASSLIDVGAAYGYTF
TRBD1,NA,TRBJ1-1,TRBV20-1,TGCAGTGCTAGGGCCAGGGGGCTATTTAACACTGAAGCTTTCTTT,CSARARGLFNTEAFF
NA,NA,TRBJ1-2,TRBV4-1,TGCGCCAGCAGCATGATTGGGGGGGGGGTAGCTAACTATGGCTACACCTTC,CASSMIGGGVANYGYTF
TRBD1,many,TRBJ1-5,TRBV12-3/TRBV12-4,TGTGCCAGCAGTCCACAGGGGTCGCACCAGCATTTT,CASSPQGSHQHF
TRBD2,few,TRBJ2-1,TRBV5-1,TGCGCCAGCAGCTTGACTAGCGGGGGGAAGAATGAGCAGTTCTTC,CASSLTSGGKNEQFF
NA,few,TRBJ1-2,TRBV6-2/TRBV6-3,TGTGCCAGAAAAATGGGACACCATGGCTACACCTTC,CARKMGHHGYTF
NA,many,TRBJ2-2,TRBV7-9,TGTGCCAGCAGCCGGGCCACCGGGGAGCTGTTTTTT,CASSRATGELFF
NA,NA,TRBJ2-1,TRBV12-3/TRBV12-4,TGTGCCAGCAGTTTAGGTGGGTCCTCGAATGAGCAGTTCTTC,CASSLGGSSNEQFF
TRBD2,NA,TRBJ2-5,TRBV20-1,TGCAGTGCTAAACCGGGACTAGACGAGTACCAAGAGACCCAGTACTTC,CSAKPGLDEYQETQYF
NA,few,TRBJ2-4,TRBV2,TGTGCCAGCAGTGTGGGGAAAGGGAACATTCAGTACTTC,CASSVGKGNIQYF
TRBD1,many,TRBJ1-2,TRBV12-3/TRBV12-4,TGTGCCAGCAGTGACGGACAGGGTCGCGGCTACACCTTC,CASSDGQGRGYTF
TRBD1,few,TRBJ2-7,TRBV10-3,TGTGCCATCAGAGCGACAGGGTTCAGCGAGCAGTACTTC,CAIRATGFSEQYF
NA,NA,TRBJ2-1,TRBV10-2,TGCGCCAGCAGTGAGTTCACGAACAATGAGCAGTTCTTC,CASSEFTNNEQFF
NA,many,TRBJ2-3,TRBV12-3/TRBV12-4,TGTGCCAGCAGTTTAAAACCACTCACAGATACGCAGTATTTT,CASSLKPLTDTQYF
NA,NA,TRBJ2-7,TRBV2,TGTGCCACTCTGCAACCGGGCGGCTACGAGCAGTACTTC,CATLQPGGYEQYF
NA,many,TRBJ1-2,TRBV7-2,TGTGCCAGCAGCCCGACTCAGGGTTTGGGCTACACCTTC,CASSPTQGLGYTF
TRBD2,many,TRBJ2-5,TRBV4-1,TGCGCCAGCAGCCAAGGAAGCGGGGGTCTAGAGACCCAGTACTTC,CASSQGSGGLETQYF
NA,many,TRBJ1-1,TRBV7-2,TGTGCCAGCAGGGTCGGGAACACTGAAGCTTTCTTT,CASRVGNTEAFF
TRBD2,NA,TRBJ2-3,TRBV20-1,TGCAGTGCTAGTCGTTGGGGGGGAGCGAATACGCAGTATTTT,CSASRWGGANTQYF
TRBD1,many,TRBJ2-7,TRBV6-1,TGTGCCAGCAGTATTCAAGTGGACAGGGTTAAGAAGCAGTACTTC,CASSIQVDRVKKQYF
NA,NA,TRBJ2-2,TRBV6-6,TGTGCCAGCAGTTACCCCCAATACGGGGAGCTGTTTTTT,CASSYPQYGELFF
NA,few,TRBJ1-2,TRBV4-3,TGCGCCAGCAGCCTTCTCCTCGGCGGGGACTATGGCTACACCTTC,CASSLLLGGDYGYTF
NA,NA,TRBJ1-5,TRBV20-1,TGCAGTGCTAGAGAGGGGCCGGGCAATCAGCCCCAGCATTTT,CSAREGPGNQPQHF
TRBD1,few,TRBJ2-3,TRBV24-1,TGTGCCACCAGTGAGGCAGGGGGACAGGGGGCGTCCACAGATACGCAGTATTTT,CATSEAGGQGASTDTQYF
NA,few,TRBJ2-1,TRBV5-1,TGCGCCAGCAGCTTGGCTTCGAGCTCCTACAATGAGCAGTTCTTC,CASSLASSSYNEQFF
NA,few,TRBJ1-5,TRBV19,TGTGCCAGTAGTATAAATGGGAATCAGCCCCAGCATTTT,CASSINGNQPQHF
NA,NA,TRBJ2-7,TRBV3-1,TGTGCCAGCAGCCAGTATACCTACGAGCAGTACTTC,CASSQYTYEQYF
NA,many,TRBJ2-5,TRBV7-8,TGTGCCAGCAGCCTATCATTCTCCGGGGCCCAAGAGACCCAGTACTTC,CASSLSFSGAQETQYF
TRBD1,NA,TRBJ2-3,TRBV20-1,TGCAGTGCTAACTCCGGGACAGGGGGTTTAGATACGCAGTATTTT,CSANSGTGGLDTQYF
TRBD2,few,TRBJ2-1,TRBV28,TGTGCCAGCAGTCTATCCCCGACTAGCGTCTTTTCCGATGAGCAGTTCTTC,CASSLSPTSVFSDEQFF
NA,NA,TRBJ1-4,TRBV12-3/TRBV12-4,TGTGCCAGCAGTTTCCCGGGCGGGCGTAATGAAAAACTGTTTTTT,CASSFPGGRNEKLFF
NA,NA,TRBJ1-4,TRBV6-5,TGTGCCAGCAGTTACTACAGGGCGACTAATGAAAAACTGTTTTTT,CASSYYRATNEKLFF
NA,NA,TRBJ2-7,TRBV20-1,TGCAGTGCTAGGCGCAGCTCTTCCTACGAGCAGTACTTC,CSARRSSSYEQYF
TRBD1,few,TRBJ1-5,TRBV6-1,TGTGCCAGCAGTTCAGACAGGGGGGTCCAAGGGCAGCCCCAGCATTTT,CASSSDRGVQGQPQHF
TRBD1,many,TRBJ2-7,TRBV10-3,TGTGCCATCAGGGGACAGGGGACATACGAGCAGTACTTC,CAIRGQGTYEQYF